Each of the 9 T cell receptor beta chains below was sequenced from the same sample in a study of blood T cell repertoires in COVID-19. Clones were sequenced by immunoSEQ multiplex PCR, and TCRdb holds only the in-frame ones, with some missing. The sample includes under 200,000 clones, over 70% of them seen just once. The source material was peripheral blood. The receptors were gathered from a woman of 80 years or more with active or convalescent COVID-19.

This clone was counted once. Germline and junction disagree at one end, which may indicate a read error. The J gene is TRBJ2-5, the V gene TRBV7-7, with D possibly matching TRBD2 (6 bases). Germline values: CDR1 SSHAT, CDR2 FNYEAQ (reference sequence). CDR3 length: 15 amino acids. CDR3 sequence (DNA): TGTGCTAGCAGCTTAGGGGTGGGGACTGGGGAGACCCAGTACTTC. It specifies CASSLGVGTGETQYF. Complete variable domain (other parts from reference TRBV7-7 and TRBJ2-5): GAGVSQSPRYKVTKRGQDVTLRCDPISSHATLYWYQQALGQGPEFLTYFNYEAQPDKSGLPSDRFSAERPEGSISTLTIQRTEQRDSAMYRCASSLGVGTGETQYFGPGTRLLVL.

This sequence joins TRBV25-1 and TRBJ2-5; D unresolved. The CDR3 covers 14 residues. Germline values: CDR1 MGHDK, CDR2 SYGVNS. V was clipped by 2 bases and J by 0 bases, with 7 bases between them. As DNA, the CDR3 is TGTGCCAGCAGTGAACCCTACTACCAAGAGACCCAGTACTTC. Encoded protein: CASSEPYYQETQYF.

The rearrangement joins TRBV19 to TRBJ2-7, with a weak D call TRBD2 (6 bases). The germline gives CDR1 LNHDA, CDR2 SQIVND (reference sequence). The germline V and J ends were trimmed by 8 bases and 1 base, with 12 bases remaining between them. The CDR3 extends over 13 amino acids. The DNA for the CDR3 is TGTGCCAGTGGGGGGATCGCTTCCTACGAGCAGTACTTC. Translating it yields CASGGIASYEQYF. Full variable domain (outside the CDR3, taken from reference TRBV19 and TRBJ2-7): DGGITQSPKYLFRKEGQNVTLSCEQNLNHDAMYWYRQDPGQGLRLIYYSQIVNDFQKGDIAEGYSVSREKKESFPLTVTSAQKNPTAFYLCASGGIASYEQYFGPGTRLTVT.

Here the CDR3 reads CASSLDSGTEAFF. The CDR3 nucleotides read TGTGCCAGCTCCCTCGACAGTGGCACTGAAGCTTTCTTT. J is TRBJ1-1 and V is TRBV18; TRBD1 is a possible D gene (5 bases). The CDR3 covers 13 residues. Germline CDR1 and CDR2: KGHSH and LQKENI. Trimming pared 6 bases from V and 4 bases from J, leaving 12 bases between.

This clone was seen more than once but under ten times. The rearrangement uses TRBV7-8 and TRBJ2-7; TRBD1 is a possible D gene (5 bases). This CDR3 spans 15 amino acids. The V and J ends lost 4 bases and 3 bases respectively, with 16 bases between them. Germline loops: CDR1 SGHVS, CDR2 FQNEAQ. CDR3 in amino acids: CASSSGAGYNYEQYF. The CDR3 DNA reads TGTGCCAGCAGCTCCGGCGCAGGGTACAACTACGAGCAGTACTTC.

V is TRBV6-2 or TRBV6-3 and J is TRBJ1-2; D is perhaps TRBD1 (6 bases). Trimming left V 5 bases short and J 4 bases short, with 8 bases between. Looked up from germline, CDR1 is MNHEY and CDR2 is SVGEGT. CDR3 size: 12 residues. CDR3 in amino acids: CASSMTGYGYTF. CDR3 nucleotide sequence: TGTGCCAGCAGTATGACAGGCTATGGCTACACCTTC.

This chain joins TRBV6-1 and TRBJ1-3; 7 nucleotides agree with TRBD1. Losses at the gene ends were 4 bases for V and 0 bases for J; bases not matched to a gene: 6. Germline-derived CDR1 and CDR2 are MNHNS and SASEGT. CDR3 length: 16 amino acids. This CDR3 is CASSAYRGLSGNTIYF. DNA for the CDR3: TGTGCCAGCAGTGCATACAGGGGCCTCTCTGGAAACACCATATATTTT.

The genes are TRBV6-5 and TRBJ2-7; perhaps TRBD2 as D (5 bases). The CDR3 sequence is 12 residues long. The V and J ends lost 6 bases and 3 bases respectively, with 9 bases between them. CDR1 MNHEY and CDR2 SVGAGI come from the germline V gene. The CDR3 here is CASRPSGYEQYF. In DNA form, the CDR3 reads TGTGCCAGCAGACCGAGCGGCTACGAGCAGTACTTC.

J is TRBJ2-7 and V is TRBV7-2; possible D gene TRBD2, 7 bases. The length of the CDR3 is 15 residues. Per the germline V gene, CDR1 is SGHTA and CDR2 is FQGNSA. Trimming stripped 5 bases from V and 0 bases from J, with 14 bases between. The CDR3 DNA follows: TGTGCCAGCAGCCGCTCGGCGGGGGCCTCCTACGAGCAGTACTTC. It is translated as CASSRSAGASYEQYF. The variable domain in full, completed from reference TRBV7-2 and TRBJ2-7, reads GAGVSQSPSNKVTEKGKDVELRCDPISGHTALYWYRQSLGQGLEFLIYFQGNSAPDKSGLPSDRFSAERTGGSVSTLTIQRTQQEDSAVYLCASSRSAGASYEQYFGPGTRLTVT.